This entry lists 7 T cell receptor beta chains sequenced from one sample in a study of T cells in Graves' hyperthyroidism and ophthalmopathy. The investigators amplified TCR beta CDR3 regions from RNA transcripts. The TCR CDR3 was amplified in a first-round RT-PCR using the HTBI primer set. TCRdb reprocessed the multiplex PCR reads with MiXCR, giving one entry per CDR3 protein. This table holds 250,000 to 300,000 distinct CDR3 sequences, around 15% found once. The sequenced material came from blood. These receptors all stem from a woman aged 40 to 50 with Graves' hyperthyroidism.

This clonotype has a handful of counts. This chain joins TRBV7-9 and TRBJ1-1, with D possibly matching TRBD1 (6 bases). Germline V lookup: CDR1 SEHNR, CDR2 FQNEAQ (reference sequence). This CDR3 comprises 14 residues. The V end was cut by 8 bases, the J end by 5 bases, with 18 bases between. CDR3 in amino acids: CASGIQGGRTEAFF. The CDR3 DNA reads TGTGCCAGCGGCATACAGGGTGGGCGAACTGAAGCTTTCTTT.

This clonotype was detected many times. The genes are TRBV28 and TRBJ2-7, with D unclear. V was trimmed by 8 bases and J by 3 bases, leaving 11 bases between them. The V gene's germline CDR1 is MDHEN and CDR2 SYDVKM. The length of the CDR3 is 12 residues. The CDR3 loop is CASEASGYEQYF. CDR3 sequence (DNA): TGTGCCAGCGAGGCGTCGGGCTACGAGCAGTACTTC.

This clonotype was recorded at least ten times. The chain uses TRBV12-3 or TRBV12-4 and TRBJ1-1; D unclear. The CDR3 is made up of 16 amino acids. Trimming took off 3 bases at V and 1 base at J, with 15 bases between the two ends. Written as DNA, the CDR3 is TGTGCCAGCAGTTTTGTTCCGGTCGCCAAGAACACTGAAGCTTTCTTT. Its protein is CASSFVPVAKNTEAFF.

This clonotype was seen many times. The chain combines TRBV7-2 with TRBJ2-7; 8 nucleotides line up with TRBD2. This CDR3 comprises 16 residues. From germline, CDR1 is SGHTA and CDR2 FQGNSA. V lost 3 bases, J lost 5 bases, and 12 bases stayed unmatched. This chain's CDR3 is CASSFGGVVGWNEQYF. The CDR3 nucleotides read TGTGCCAGCAGCTTCGGGGGGGTGGTCGGCTGGAACGAGCAGTACTTC.

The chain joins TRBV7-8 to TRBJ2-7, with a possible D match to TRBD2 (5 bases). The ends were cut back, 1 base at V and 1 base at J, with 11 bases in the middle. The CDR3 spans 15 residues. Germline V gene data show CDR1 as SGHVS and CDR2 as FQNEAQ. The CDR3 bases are TGTGCCAGCAGCTTAGGTCCGCGGGCTTCCTACGAGCAGTACTTC. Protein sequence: CASSLGPRASYEQYF. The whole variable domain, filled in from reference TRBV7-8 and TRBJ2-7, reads GAGVSQSPRYKVAKRGQDVALRCDPISGHVSLFWYQQALGQGPEFLTYFQNEAQLDKSGLPSDRFFAERPEGSVSTLKIQRTQQEDSAVYLCASSLGPRASYEQYFGPGTRLTVT.

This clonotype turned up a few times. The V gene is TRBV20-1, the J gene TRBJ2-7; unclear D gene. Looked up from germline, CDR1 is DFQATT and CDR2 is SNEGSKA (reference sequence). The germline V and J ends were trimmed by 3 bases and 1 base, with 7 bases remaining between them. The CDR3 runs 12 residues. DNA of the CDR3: TGCAGTGCTAGTCCCAATTCCTACGAGCAGTACTTC. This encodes CSASPNSYEQYF.

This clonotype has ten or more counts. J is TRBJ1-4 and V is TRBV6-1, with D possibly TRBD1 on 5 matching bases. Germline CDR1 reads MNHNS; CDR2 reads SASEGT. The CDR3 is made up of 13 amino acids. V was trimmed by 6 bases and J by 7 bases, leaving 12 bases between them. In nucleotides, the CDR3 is TGTGCCAGCAGACTTACAGGAAGTGAAAAACTGTTTTTT. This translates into CASRLTGSEKLFF.